Each of the 29 T cell receptor beta chains below was sequenced from the same sample in a study of T cells expressing NK-cell markers. TCRdb reprocessed the 5' RACE reads and keeps a single row for each CDR3 protein, giving no DNA. Its table lists roughly 300,000 distinct CDR3 sequences. The material sequenced was blood T cells: a sorted CD56 or NKG2C T cell subset, CD4+ or CD8+ T cells, or bulk PBMC T cells (not recorded which). The receptors stem from a woman between 18 and 69 years old in good health.

The V gene is TRBV20-1, the J gene TRBJ2-5; TCRdb returns TRBD2, unconfirmable since there is no DNA. The CDR3 has 17 amino acids. Germline loops: CDR1 DFQATT, CDR2 SNEGSKA (reference sequence). The CDR3 loop reads CSAYRDEGGGQQETQYF.

The chain combines TRBV4-1 with TRBJ2-3; TCRdb's assignment of TRBD2 cannot be checked, as there is no DNA. The germline V gene has CDR1 MGHRA and CDR2 YSYEKL. The CDR3 is 16 residues long. The CDR3 sequence is CASSHQLAGVPDTQYF.

The V call is TRBV2, the J call TRBJ2-5; TCRdb lists TRBD1, though no DNA is available to test this call. This CDR3 comprises 15 residues. Germline loops: CDR1 SNHLY, CDR2 FYNNEI. The chain's CDR3 is CASSEGARGPETQYF.

The chain joins TRBV7-7 to TRBJ2-2; no DNA is available, so the TRBD1 call from TCRdb remains unchecked. CDR1 and CDR2 (germline): SSHAT, FNYEAQ (reference sequence). The CDR3 extends over 15 amino acids. This CDR3 is CASSPDRANTGELFF. The variable domain in full, with the rest retrieved from reference TRBV7-7 and TRBJ2-2, is GAGVSQSPRYKVTKRGQDVTLRCDPISSHATLYWYQQALGQGPEFLTYFNYEAQPDKSGLPSDRFSAERPEGSISTLTIQRTEQRDSAMYRCASSPDRANTGELFFGEGSRLTVL.

The V and J genes are TRBV7-2 and TRBJ1-1; TCRdb gives TRBD1 as the D gene, but with no DNA this cannot be confirmed. CDR3 length: 17 residues. In germline, CDR1 is SGHTA, CDR2 FQGNSA. CDR3 in amino acids: CASSLMGGGNLNTEAFF. Full variable domain (rest looked up from reference TRBV7-2 and TRBJ1-1): GAGVSQSPSNKVTEKGKDVELRCDPISGHTALYWYRQSLGQGLEFLIYFQGNSAPDKSGLPSDRFSAERTGGSVSTLTIQRTQQEDSAVYLCASSLMGGGNLNTEAFFGQGTRLTVV.

This chain links TRBV20-1 with TRBJ2-1; TCRdb's D call, TRBD1, is unchecked because there is no DNA. The CDR3 has 13 residues. From germline, CDR1 is DFQATT and CDR2 SNEGSKA (reference sequence). The CDR3: CSADPDGDNEQFF.

V is TRBV6-5 and J is TRBJ1-2; the TRBD1 assignment by TCRdb is unverifiable without DNA. This CDR3 region has 16 residues. Germline lookup yields CDR1 MNHEY and CDR2 SVGAGI. CDR3: CASSYSFVGGDYGYTF.

The CDR3 here is CASHSGPAVGKNIQYF. The rearrangement links TRBV12-3 or TRBV12-4 to TRBJ2-4; TCRdb selects TRBD1, and the lack of DNA leaves this call unchecked. The CDR3 has 16 amino acids.

The chain links TRBV5-4 to TRBJ2-1; as DNA is missing, the TRBD2 call by TCRdb cannot be tested. The V gene's germline CDR1 is SGHNT and CDR2 YYREEE (reference sequence). CDR3 length: 15 amino acids. CDR3 in amino acids: CASSATSGGYNEQFF.

J is TRBJ1-3 and V is TRBV6-1; TCRdb indicates TRBD1, and absent DNA this call remains unverified. CDR1 and CDR2 from the germline V gene are MNHNS and SASEGT. The CDR3 is 11 residues long. The CDR3 here is CASSRGHTIYF.

The chain has TRBV11-2 and TRBJ2-5; with no DNA, the TCRdb D assignment of TRBD1 cannot be verified. Germline values: CDR1 SGHAT, CDR2 FQNNGV. This CDR3 comprises 14 residues. This CDR3 reads CASSLGQGAETQYF.

The chain joins TRBV5-1 to TRBJ2-3. Germline assignment: CDR1 SGHRS and CDR2 YFSETQ. The CDR3 covers 14 residues. This chain's CDR3 is CASTAQPSTDTQYF.

The chain employs TRBV29-1 and TRBJ2-7; TCRdb selects TRBD1, and the lack of DNA leaves this call unchecked. The CDR3 covers 13 residues. CDR1 and CDR2 from the germline V gene are SQVTM and ANQGSEA. Here the CDR3 reads CSVGRRGEYEQYF.

This chain connects TRBV29-1 to TRBJ2-5. The CDR3 is made up of 13 amino acids. Germline V gene data show CDR1 as SQVTM and CDR2 as ANQGSEA. CDR3 loop: CSVNWGVQETQYF.

V is TRBV6-2 or TRBV6-3 and J is TRBJ2-5; TCRdb returns TRBD1, unconfirmable since there is no DNA. Per germline, CDR1 MNHEY and CDR2 SVGEGT. CDR3 size: 15 residues. The CDR3 sequence: CASTYPRQGSGTQYF.

J is TRBJ2-1 and V is TRBV10-3. This CDR3 has 13 amino acids. Germline V gives CDR1 ENHRY, CDR2 SYGVKD. CDR3 sequence: CAISEATYNEQFF.

The chain recombines TRBV25-1 with TRBJ1-4; TCRdb selects TRBD1, and the lack of DNA leaves this call unchecked. The CDR3 has 11 amino acids. CDR1 MGHDK and CDR2 SYGVNS come from the germline V gene. The CDR3 spells CASSNPGRLFF.

The chain carries TRBV7-2 and TRBJ2-7. The CDR3 consists of 13 residues. CDR1 is SGHTA and CDR2 is FQGNSA in the germline V gene. The CDR3 is CASSSDTSYEQYF.

The chain couples TRBV7-2 to TRBJ2-5. This CDR3 is 14 amino acids long. Germline-derived CDR1 and CDR2 are SGHTA and FQGNSA. The CDR3 loop is CASSLRAIQETQYF.

The V gene is TRBV18, the J gene TRBJ2-3; the D call from TCRdb, TRBD1, cannot be confirmed without DNA. Looked up from germline, CDR1 is KGHSH and CDR2 is LQKENI. This CDR3 has 18 residues. The CDR3 is CASSPLSPGQGGTDTQYF.

This chain links TRBV6-5 with TRBJ1-1. The V gene's germline CDR1 is MNHEY and CDR2 SVGAGI. The CDR3 extends over 12 amino acids. The CDR3 region is CASSLTGSKAFF.

CDR3 in amino acids: CASSQGLAGSSTDTQYF. The rearrangement links TRBV4-2 to TRBJ2-3; no DNA is available, so the TRBD2 call from TCRdb remains unchecked. The CDR3 covers 17 residues. Looked up from germline, CDR1 is LGHNA and CDR2 is YNFKEQ.

The chain links TRBV29-1 to TRBJ2-1. The germline CDR1 and CDR2 sequences are SQVTM and ANQGSEA. CDR3 size: 13 residues. The CDR3 protein is CSATHVLGNEQFF.

The rearrangement joins TRBV5-1 to TRBJ1-1; lacking DNA, the TRBD1 call made by TCRdb goes unchecked. The germline gives CDR1 SGHRS, CDR2 YFSETQ. The CDR3 sequence is 15 residues long. The CDR3 protein is CASSFLMTGNTEAFF.

This chain uses TRBV18 with TRBJ1-4. Germline V CDR1 and CDR2: KGHSH, LQKENI. The CDR3 loop spans 12 amino acids. CDR3 region: CASSPDEEKLFF.

The J gene is TRBJ1-2, the V gene TRBV20-1. CDR3 length equals 13 residues. Germline V CDR1 and CDR2: DFQATT, SNEGSKA (reference sequence). The CDR3 sequence: CSASGQEHYGYTF.

The chain recombines TRBV19 with TRBJ2-1; TCRdb gives TRBD1 as the D gene, but with no DNA this cannot be confirmed. In germline, CDR1 is LNHDA, CDR2 SQIVND (reference sequence). There are 14 residues in the CDR3. The chain's CDR3 is CASSISDRVGEQFF.

The rearrangement uses TRBV5-5 and TRBJ2-6; TCRdb lists TRBD1, though no DNA is available to test this call. The V gene's germline CDR1 is SGHKS and CDR2 YYEKEE (reference sequence). The CDR3 runs 18 residues. CDR3 region: CASSSAGTGEIRANVLTF. The full variable domain, completed using reference TRBV5-5 and TRBJ2-6, is DAGVTQSPTHLIKTRGQQVTLRCSPISGHKSVSWYQQVLGQGPQFIFQYYEKEERGRGNFPDRFSARQFPNYSSELNVNALLLGDSALYLCASSSAGTGEIRANVLTFGAGSRLTVL.

The J gene is TRBJ2-2, the V gene TRBV29-1. CDR3 length: 14 residues. In germline, CDR1 is SQVTM, CDR2 ANQGSEA. CDR3 region: CSVANSVNTGELFF.